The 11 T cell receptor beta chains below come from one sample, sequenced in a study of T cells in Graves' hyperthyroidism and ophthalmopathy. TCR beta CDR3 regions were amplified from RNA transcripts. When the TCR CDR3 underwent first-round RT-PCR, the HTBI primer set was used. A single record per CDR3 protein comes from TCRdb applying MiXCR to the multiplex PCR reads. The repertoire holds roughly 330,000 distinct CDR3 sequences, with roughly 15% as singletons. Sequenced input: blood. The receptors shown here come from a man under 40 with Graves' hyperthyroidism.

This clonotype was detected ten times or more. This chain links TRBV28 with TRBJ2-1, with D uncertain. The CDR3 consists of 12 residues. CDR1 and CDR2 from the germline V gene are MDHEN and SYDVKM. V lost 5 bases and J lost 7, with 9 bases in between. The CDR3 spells CASSTAPNEQFF. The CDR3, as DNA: TGTGCCAGCAGTACCGCTCCGAATGAGCAGTTCTTC.

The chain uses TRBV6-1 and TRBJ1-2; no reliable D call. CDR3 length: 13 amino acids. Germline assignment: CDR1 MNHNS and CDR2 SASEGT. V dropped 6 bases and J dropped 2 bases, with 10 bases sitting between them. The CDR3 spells CASSVTGNYGYTF. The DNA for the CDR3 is TGTGCCAGCAGCGTAACGGGAAACTATGGCTACACCTTC.

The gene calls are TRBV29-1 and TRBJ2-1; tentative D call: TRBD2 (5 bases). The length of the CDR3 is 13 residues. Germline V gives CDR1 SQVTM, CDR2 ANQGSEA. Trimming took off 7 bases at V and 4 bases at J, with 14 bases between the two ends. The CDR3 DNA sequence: TGCAGCGCCCTACCCCCGGGGTACAATGAGCAGTTCTTC. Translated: CSALPPGYNEQFF.

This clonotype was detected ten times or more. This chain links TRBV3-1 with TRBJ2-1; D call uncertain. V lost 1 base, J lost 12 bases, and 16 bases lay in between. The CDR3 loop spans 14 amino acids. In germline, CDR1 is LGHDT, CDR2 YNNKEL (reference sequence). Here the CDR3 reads CASSQVHQLFGQFF. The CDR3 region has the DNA TGTGCCAGCAGCCAAGTTCACCAGCTGTTTGGGCAGTTCTTC.

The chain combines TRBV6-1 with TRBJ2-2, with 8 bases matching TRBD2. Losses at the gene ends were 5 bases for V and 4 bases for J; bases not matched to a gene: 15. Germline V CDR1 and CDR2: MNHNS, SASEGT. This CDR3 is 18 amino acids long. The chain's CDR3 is CASSPILIGLAGTGELFF. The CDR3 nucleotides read TGTGCCAGCAGTCCCATCCTTATCGGGCTAGCGGGCACCGGGGAGCTGTTTTTT.

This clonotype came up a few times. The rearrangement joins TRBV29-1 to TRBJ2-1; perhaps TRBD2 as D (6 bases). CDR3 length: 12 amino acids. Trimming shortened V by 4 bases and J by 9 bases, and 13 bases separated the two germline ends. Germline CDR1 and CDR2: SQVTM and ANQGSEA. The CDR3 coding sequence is TGCAGCGTTGGCACTAGCCTATTTGAGCAGTTCTTC. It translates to CSVGTSLFEQFF.

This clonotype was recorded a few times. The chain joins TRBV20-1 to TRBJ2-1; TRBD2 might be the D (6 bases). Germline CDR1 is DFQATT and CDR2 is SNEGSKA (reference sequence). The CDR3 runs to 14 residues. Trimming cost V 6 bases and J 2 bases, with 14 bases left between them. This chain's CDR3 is CSALAGSTYNEQFF. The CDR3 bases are TGCAGTGCCCTGGCGGGATCCACCTACAATGAGCAGTTCTTC.

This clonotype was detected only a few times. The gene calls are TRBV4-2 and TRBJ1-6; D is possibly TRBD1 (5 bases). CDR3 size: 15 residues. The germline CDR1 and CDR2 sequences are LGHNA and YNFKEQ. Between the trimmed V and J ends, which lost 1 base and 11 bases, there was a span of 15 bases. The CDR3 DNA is TGTGCCAGCAGCCAAGTTGTGGGGGATGGGCCACCCCTCCACTTT. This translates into CASSQVVGDGPPLHF.

CDR3 sequence: CASSVGTIDTGELFF. CDR3 sequence (DNA): TGTGCCAGCAGCGTGGGGACTATCGACACCGGGGAGCTGTTTTTT. V and J are TRBV9 and TRBJ2-2, with TRBD2 identical over 7 bases. V was pared by 2 bases and J by 3 bases, with 4 bases of the junction left unmatched. The CDR3 has 15 residues. The germline CDR1 and CDR2 sequences are SGDLS and YYNGEE.

The CDR3 sequence is CAIYSGTSGIPGDNEQFF. The CDR3 nucleotides read TGTGCCATCTACTCCGGGACTAGCGGGATCCCAGGGGACAATGAGCAGTTCTTC. This chain uses TRBV6-1 with TRBJ2-1; TRBD2 matches 13 bases. CDR1 MNHNS and CDR2 SASEGT come from the germline V gene. The CDR3 length is 18 residues. After removal of 10 bases from V and 5 bases from J, the junction contained 17 bases not matched to a gene.

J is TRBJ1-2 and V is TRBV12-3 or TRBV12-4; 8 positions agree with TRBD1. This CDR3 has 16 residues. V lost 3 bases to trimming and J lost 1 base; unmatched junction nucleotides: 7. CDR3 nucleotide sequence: TGTGCCAGCAGTTTGGGGGACAGGTCTATTAACTATGGCTACACCTTC. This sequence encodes CASSLGDRSINYGYTF.